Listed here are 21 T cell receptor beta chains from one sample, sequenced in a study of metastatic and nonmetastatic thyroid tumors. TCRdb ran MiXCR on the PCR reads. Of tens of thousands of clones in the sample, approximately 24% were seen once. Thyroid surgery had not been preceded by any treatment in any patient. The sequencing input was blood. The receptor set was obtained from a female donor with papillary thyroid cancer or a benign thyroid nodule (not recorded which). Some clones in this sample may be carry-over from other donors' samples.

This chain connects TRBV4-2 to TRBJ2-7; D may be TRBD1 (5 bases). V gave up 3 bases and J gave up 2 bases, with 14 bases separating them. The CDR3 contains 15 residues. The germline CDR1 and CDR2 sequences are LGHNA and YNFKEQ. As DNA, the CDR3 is TGTGCCAGCAGCCAGGGATTGACAGTTACCTACGAGCAGTACTTC. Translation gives CASSQGLTVTYEQYF.

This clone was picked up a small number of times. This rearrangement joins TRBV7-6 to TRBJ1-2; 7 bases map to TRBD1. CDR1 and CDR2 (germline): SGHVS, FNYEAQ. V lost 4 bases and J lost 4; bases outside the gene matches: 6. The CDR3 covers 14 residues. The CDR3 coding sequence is TGTGCCAGCAGCTCCAGGACAGGTGCCTATGGCTACACCTTC. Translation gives CASSSRTGAYGYTF.

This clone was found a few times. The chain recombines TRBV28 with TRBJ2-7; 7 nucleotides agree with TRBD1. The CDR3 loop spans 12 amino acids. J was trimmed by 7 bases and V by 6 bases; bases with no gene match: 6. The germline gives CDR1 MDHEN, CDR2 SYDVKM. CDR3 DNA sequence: TGTGCCAGCAGCCCTCCCAGGGGGGAGCAGTACTTC. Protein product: CASSPPRGEQYF.

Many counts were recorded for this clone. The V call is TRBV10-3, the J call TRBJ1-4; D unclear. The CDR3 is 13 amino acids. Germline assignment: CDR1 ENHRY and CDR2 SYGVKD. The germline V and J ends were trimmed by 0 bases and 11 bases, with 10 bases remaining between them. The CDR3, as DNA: TGTGCCATCAGTGAGTCTCAGGTTGGGAAACTGTTTTTT. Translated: CAISESQVGKLFF.

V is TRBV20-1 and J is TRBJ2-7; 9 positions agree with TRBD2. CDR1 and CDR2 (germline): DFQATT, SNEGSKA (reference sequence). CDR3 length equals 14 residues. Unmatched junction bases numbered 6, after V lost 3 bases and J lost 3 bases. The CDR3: CSARGPSGNYEQYF. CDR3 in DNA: TGCAGTGCTAGGGGGCCTAGCGGGAACTACGAGCAGTACTTC.

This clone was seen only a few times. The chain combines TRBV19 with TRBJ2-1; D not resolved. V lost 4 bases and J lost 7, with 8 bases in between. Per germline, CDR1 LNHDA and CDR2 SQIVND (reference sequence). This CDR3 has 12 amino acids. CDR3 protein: CASSTLGNEQFF. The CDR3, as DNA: TGTGCCAGTAGTACCTTGGGGAATGAGCAGTTCTTC.

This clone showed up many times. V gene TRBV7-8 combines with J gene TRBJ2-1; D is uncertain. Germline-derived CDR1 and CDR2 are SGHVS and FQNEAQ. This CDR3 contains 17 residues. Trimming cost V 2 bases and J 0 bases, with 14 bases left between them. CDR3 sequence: CASSLYGYQNSYNEQFF. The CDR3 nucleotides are TGTGCCAGCAGCTTATATGGATACCAAAACTCCTACAATGAGCAGTTCTTC. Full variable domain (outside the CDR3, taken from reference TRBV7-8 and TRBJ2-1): GAGVSQSPRYKVAKRGQDVALRCDPISGHVSLFWYQQALGQGPEFLTYFQNEAQLDKSGLPSDRFFAERPEGSVSTLKIQRTQQEDSAVYLCASSLYGYQNSYNEQFFGPGTRLTVL.

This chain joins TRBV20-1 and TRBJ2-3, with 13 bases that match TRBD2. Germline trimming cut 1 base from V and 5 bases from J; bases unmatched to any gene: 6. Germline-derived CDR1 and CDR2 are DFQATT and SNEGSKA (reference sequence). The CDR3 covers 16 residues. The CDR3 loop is CSARVTGLAGIDTQYF. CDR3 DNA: TGCAGTGCTAGAGTCACGGGACTAGCGGGAATAGATACGCAGTATTTT.

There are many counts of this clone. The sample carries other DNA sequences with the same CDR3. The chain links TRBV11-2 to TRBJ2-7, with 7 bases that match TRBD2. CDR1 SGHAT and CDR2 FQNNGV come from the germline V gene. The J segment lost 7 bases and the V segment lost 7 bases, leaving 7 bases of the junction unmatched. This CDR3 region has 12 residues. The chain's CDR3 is CASTLGGREQYF. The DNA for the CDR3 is TGTGCCAGCACCCTCGGCGGGAGAGAGCAGTACTTC.

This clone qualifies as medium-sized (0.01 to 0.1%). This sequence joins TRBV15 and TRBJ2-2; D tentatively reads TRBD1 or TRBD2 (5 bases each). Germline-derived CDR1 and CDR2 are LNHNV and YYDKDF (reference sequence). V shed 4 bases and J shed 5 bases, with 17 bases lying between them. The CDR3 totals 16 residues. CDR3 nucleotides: TGTGCCACCAGCAACTCCGGGACCCTAAGAACCGGGGAGCTGTTTTTT. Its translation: CATSNSGTLRTGELFF.

In DNA, the CDR3 is TGCAGTGCTAGACAGGGTTCAGATACGCAGTATTTT. Translated: CSARQGSDTQYF. The chain is built from TRBV20-1 and TRBJ2-2; a weak D match, TRBD1 (5 bases). The J call may be faulty, since TRBJ2-3 better matches the DNA end. The CDR3 sequence is 12 residues long. Germline V CDR1 and CDR2: DFQATT, SNEGSKA (reference sequence).

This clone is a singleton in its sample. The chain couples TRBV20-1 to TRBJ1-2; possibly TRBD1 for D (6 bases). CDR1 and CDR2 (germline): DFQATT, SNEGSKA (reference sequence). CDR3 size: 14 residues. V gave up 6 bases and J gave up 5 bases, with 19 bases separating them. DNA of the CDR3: TGCAGTGCCTTACAGGGCGCAGCACTTTATGGCTACACCTTC. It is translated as CSALQGAALYGYTF.

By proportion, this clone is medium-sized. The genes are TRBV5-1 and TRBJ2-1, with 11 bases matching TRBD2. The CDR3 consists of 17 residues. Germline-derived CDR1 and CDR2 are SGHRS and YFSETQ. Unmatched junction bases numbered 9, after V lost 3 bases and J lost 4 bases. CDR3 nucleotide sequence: TGCGCCAGCAGCTCGGGACTAGCGGAGATTATATACAATGAGCAGTTCTTC. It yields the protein CASSSGLAEIIYNEQFF.

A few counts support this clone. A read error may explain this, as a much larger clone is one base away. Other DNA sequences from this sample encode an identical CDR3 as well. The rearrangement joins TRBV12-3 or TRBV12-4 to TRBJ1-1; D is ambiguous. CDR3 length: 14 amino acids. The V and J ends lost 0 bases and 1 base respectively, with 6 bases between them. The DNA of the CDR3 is TGTGCCAGCAGTTTAGCTATGCGGAACACTGAAGCTTTCTTT. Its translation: CASSLAMRNTEAFF.

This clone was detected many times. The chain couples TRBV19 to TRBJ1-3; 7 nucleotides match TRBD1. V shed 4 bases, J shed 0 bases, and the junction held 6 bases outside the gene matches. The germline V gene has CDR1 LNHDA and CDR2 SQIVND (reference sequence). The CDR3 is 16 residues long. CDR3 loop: CASSRNRGSSGNTIYF. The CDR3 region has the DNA TGTGCCAGTAGTAGAAACAGGGGTAGCTCTGGAAACACCATATATTTT.

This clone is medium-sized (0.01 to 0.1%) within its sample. The CDR3 coding sequence is TGTGCCACCAGCGGGTCGGTTGGAAACACCATATATTTT. It specifies CATSGSVGNTIYF. The chain employs TRBV19 and TRBJ1-3, with unresolved D. The ends were cut back, 10 bases at V and 3 bases at J, with 13 bases in the middle. CDR1 LNHDA and CDR2 SQIVND come from the germline V gene (reference sequence). The CDR3 runs to 13 residues.

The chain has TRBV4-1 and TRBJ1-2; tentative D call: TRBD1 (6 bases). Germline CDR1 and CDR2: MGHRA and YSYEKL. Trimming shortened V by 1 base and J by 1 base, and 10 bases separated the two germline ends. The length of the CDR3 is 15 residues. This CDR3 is CASSQGRGNNYGYTF. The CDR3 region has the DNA TGCGCCAGCAGCCAAGGGAGGGGGAATAACTATGGCTACACCTTC.

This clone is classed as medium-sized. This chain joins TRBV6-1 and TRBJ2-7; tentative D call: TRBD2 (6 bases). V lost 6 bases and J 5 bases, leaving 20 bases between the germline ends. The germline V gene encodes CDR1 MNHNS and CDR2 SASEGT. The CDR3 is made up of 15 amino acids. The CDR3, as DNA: TGTGCCAGCAGGCGCCGGGGCGAGGGAGGAGACGAGCAGTACTTC. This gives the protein CASRRRGEGGDEQYF.

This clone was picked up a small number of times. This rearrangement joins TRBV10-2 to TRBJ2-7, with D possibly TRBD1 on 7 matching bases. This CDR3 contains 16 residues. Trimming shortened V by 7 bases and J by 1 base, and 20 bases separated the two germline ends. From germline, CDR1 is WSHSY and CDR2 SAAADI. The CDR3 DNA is TGCGCCAGCAAACAACAGGGGAGGACACTATCCTACGAGCAGTACTTC. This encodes CASKQQGRTLSYEQYF.

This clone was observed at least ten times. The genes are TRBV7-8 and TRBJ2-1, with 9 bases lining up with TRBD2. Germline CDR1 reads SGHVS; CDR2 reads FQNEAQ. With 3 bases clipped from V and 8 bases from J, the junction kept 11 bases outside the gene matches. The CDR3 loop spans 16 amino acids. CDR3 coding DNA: TGTGCCAGCAGCTTTCCGGGTAGCGGGAGATCCTATGAGCAGTTCTTC. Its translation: CASSFPGSGRSYEQFF.

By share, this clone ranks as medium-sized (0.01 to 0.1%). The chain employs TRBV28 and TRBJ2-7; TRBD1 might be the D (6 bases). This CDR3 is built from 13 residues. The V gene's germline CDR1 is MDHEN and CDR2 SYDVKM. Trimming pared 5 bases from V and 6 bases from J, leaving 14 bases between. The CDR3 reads CASSTGTPGEQYF. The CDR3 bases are TGTGCCAGCAGTACAGGGACCCCAGGCGAGCAGTACTTC.